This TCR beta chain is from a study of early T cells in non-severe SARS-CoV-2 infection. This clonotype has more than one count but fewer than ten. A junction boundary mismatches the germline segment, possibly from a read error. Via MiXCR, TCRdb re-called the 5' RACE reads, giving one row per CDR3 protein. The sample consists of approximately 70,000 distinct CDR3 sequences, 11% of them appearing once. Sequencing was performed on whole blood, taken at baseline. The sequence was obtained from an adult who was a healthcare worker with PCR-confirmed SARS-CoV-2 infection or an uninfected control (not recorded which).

The CDR3: CASSYSLDRGRLAFF. The CDR3 DNA follows: TGTGCCAGCAGCTACTCCCTCGACCGGGGGCGATTGGCTTTCTTT. The chain recombines TRBV6-5 with TRBJ1-1; maybe TRBD1 (6 bases). Germline assignment: CDR1 MNHEY and CDR2 SVGAGI. The length of the CDR3 is 15 residues.